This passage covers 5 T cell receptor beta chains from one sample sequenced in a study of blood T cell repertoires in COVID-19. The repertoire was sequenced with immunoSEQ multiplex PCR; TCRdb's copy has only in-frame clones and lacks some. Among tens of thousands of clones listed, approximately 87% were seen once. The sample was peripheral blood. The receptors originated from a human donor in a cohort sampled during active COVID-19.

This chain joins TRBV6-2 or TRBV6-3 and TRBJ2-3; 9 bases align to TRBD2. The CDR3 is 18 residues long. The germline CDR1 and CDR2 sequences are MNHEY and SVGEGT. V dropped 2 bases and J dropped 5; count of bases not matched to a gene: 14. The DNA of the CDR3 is TGTGCCAGCAGTTACAGGTTCGGCGGTAGCGGGGGATTAGATACGCAGTATTTT. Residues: CASSYRFGGSGGLDTQYF.

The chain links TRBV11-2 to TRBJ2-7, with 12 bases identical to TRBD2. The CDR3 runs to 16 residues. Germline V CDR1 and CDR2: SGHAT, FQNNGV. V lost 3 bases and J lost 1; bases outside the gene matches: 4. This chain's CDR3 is CASSFSLAGGSYEQYF. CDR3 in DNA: TGTGCCAGCAGCTTTAGCCTAGCGGGAGGGTCCTACGAGCAGTACTTC.

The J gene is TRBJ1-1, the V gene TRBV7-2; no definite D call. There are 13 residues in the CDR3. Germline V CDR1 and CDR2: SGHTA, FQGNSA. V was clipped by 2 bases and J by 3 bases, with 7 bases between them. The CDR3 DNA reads TGTGCCAGCAGCTTATTCGGGGACACTGAAGCTTTCTTT. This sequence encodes CASSLFGDTEAFF.

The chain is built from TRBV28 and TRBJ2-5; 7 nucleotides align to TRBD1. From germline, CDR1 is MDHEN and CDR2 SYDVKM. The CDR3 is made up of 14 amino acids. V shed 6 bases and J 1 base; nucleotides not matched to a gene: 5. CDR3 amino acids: CASSQQGIQETQYF. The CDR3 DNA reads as TGTGCCAGCAGCCAACAGGGGATCCAAGAGACCCAGTACTTC.

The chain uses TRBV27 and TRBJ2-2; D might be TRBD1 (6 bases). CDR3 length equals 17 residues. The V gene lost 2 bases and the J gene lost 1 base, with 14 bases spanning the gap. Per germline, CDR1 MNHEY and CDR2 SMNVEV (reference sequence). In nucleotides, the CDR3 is TGTGCCAGCAGTTTAGTGGGCCCAGGGGTGAACACCGGGGAGCTGTTTTTT. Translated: CASSLVGPGVNTGELFF.